The present entry profiles one T cell receptor beta chain with its context. The data stem from a study of shared clonotypes between healthy human individuals. Profiled with immunoSEQ multiplex PCR; TCRdb holds only in-frame clones, not every one. The data hold roughly 2.5 million clones, with 90% to 95% observed a single time. Trimming took 3 bases from V and 2 from J, leaving 1 base between them. The CDR3 spans 12 residues. Germline values: CDR1 SGHTA, CDR2 FQGNSA. J is TRBJ1-4 and V is TRBV7-2; D gene unclear. Sequenced sample: naive CD4+ T cells sorted from blood. Subset here: CD45RA+ positively selected. This receptor was identified in a man younger than 35 in good health. In DNA form, the CDR3 reads TGTGCCAGCAGCTTTACTAATGAAAAACTGTTTTTT. Its protein is CASSFTNEKLFF.